The clone carrying this T cell receptor beta chain turned up a few times. The length of the CDR3 is 15 residues. Germline CDR1 is LGHDT and CDR2 is YNNKEL (reference sequence). V was shortened by 4 bases and J by 1 base, with 10 bases between the two germline ends. This specimen comes from a study of T-cell reconstitution after alpha-beta-depleted transplantation in children. Unique molecular identifiers were incorporated during preparation of the TCRbeta library. TCRdb re-called the PCR reads through MiXCR, storing one row per CDR3 protein. The sample has some 200,000 distinct CDR3 sequences, about 6.4% seen once; the top ten hold approximately 2.9%.

The genes are TRBV3-1 and TRBJ2-2; either TRBD1 or TRBD2 may fit D (5 bases each). The source material was PBMCs from the stem cell graft donor, sampled from the stem cell graft. The sequence came from a human donor who donated a stem cell graft to a child with Wiskott-Aldrich syndrome. This CDR3 reads CASSLGTVNTGELFF. The CDR3 bases are TGTGCCAGCAGCCTAGGGACGGTGAACACCGGGGAGCTGTTTTTT.